This TCR beta chain was recorded in a study of cytomegalovirus exposure and HLA in healthy donors. Study as a whole: The approximately 110 validation repertoires used a platform that matched the one used for the 600 to 700 first-cohort repertoires, as a later analysis reported. Study-level points and caveats: In vitro data verified a few CMV-associated chains as specific for CMV antigens. The investigators catalogued 164 TCR beta chains as cytomegalovirus-associated.

Germline V gene data show CDR1 as SGHRS and CDR2 as YFSETQ. Trimming pared 4 bases from V and 0 bases from J, leaving 8 bases between. This CDR3 comprises 14 residues. On this clone itself: Its target is unknown.

Among the 120 subjects of the validation cohort, separate from the 666-subject first cohort, were the donors. Assay: immunoSEQ multiplex PCR; the TCRdb copy retains only in-frame clones and omits some. Here the sample spans 150,000 to 200,000 clones, about nine tenths being singletons. The J gene is TRBJ2-4, the V gene TRBV5-1, with no clear D. What was sequenced was PBMCs. The receptor comes from a woman between 18 and 29 years old in good health and CMV-seropositive. The CDR3 DNA sequence: TGCGCCAGCAGCGCAGGCTTAGCCAAAAACATTCAGTACTTC. It encodes CASSAGLAKNIQYF.